This T cell receptor beta chain was captured by sequencing in a study of T cell responses to AZD1222 COVID-19 vaccine. This clone was recorded a few times. The data were produced by immunoSEQ multiplex PCR, yet TCRdb's version contains in-frame clones alone and is incomplete. Altogether over 100,000 clones are present, around 90% being singletons, with the ten largest covering around 4.8%. The sequences come from peripheral blood, collected on day 0 of AZD1222 vaccination. The sequence was obtained from an adult in good health.

The CDR3 protein is CASTAGRTDQPQHF. The CDR3 nucleotides read TGTGCCAGCACCGCCGGGAGGACCGATCAGCCCCAGCATTTT. This chain uses TRBV2 with TRBJ1-5; no clear D. Trimming stripped 7 bases from V and 5 bases from J, with 15 bases between. Germline V lookup: CDR1 SNHLY, CDR2 FYNNEI. This CDR3 is 14 amino acids long.